The clone carrying this T cell receptor (beta chain) was observed a few times. As yet, its antigen is unknown. The data belong to a study of cytomegalovirus exposure and HLA in healthy donors. Study results and caveats: Links to common viral pathogens appeared, in a later analysis, for several of the most significant clusters. Among TCR beta chains, those listed as cytomegalovirus-associated numbered around 180.

The PCR contained 60 Vbeta and 13 Jbeta primers. Using immunoSEQ multiplex PCR, the repertoire was profiled, and TCRdb retains in-frame clones only, with some absent. In the table there are about 170,000 clones, less than 80% of which are singletons. The specimen was PBMCs. The sequence derives from a man aged 40-49 years in good health and CMV-seronegative.

DNA for the CDR3: TGTGCCAGTAGTATGACCGGGACAGGGAACACTGAAGCTTTCTTT. This codes for CASSMTGTGNTEAFF. The chain links TRBV19 to TRBJ1-1, with 8 positions matching TRBD1. Germline V gene data show CDR1 as LNHDA and CDR2 as SQIVND (reference sequence). V dropped 3 bases and J dropped 1; count of bases not matched to a gene: 4. The CDR3 extends over 15 amino acids.